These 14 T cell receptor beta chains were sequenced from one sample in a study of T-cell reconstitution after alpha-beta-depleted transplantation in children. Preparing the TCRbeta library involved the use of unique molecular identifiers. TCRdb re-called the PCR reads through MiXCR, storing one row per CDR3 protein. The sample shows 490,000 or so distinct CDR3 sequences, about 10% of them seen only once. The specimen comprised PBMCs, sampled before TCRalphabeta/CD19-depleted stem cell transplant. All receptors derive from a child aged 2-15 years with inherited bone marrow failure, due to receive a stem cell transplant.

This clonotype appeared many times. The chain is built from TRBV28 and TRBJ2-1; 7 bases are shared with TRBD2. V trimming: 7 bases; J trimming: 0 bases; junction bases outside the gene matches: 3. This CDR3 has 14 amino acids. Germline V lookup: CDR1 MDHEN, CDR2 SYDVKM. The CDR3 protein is CASIRDYSYNEQFF. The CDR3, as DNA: TGTGCCAGCATTCGGGACTACTCCTACAATGAGCAGTTCTTC.

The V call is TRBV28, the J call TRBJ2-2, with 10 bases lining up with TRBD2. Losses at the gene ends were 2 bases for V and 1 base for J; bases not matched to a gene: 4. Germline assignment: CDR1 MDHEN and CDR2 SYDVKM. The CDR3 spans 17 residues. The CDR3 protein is CASSLASGRGNTGELFF. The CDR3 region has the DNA TGTGCCAGCAGTTTAGCTAGCGGGAGAGGGAACACCGGGGAGCTGTTTTTT. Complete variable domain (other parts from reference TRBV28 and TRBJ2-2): DVKVTQSSRYLVKRTGEKVFLECVQDMDHENMFWYRQDPGLGLRLIYFSYDVKMKEKGDIPEGYSVSREKKERFSLILESASTNQTSMYLCASSLASGRGNTGELFFGEGSRLTVL.

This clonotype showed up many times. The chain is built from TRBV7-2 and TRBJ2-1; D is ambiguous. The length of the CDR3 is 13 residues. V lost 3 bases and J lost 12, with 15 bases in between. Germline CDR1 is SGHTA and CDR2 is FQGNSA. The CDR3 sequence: CASSFGRYYGQFF. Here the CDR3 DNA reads TGTGCCAGCAGCTTTGGTCGGTATTATGGGCAGTTCTTC.

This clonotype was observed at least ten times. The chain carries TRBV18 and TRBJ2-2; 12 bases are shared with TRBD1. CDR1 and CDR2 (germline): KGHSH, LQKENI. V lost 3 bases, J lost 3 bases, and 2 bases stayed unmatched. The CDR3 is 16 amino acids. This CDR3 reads CASSPGTGGYTGELFF. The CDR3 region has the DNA TGTGCCAGCTCACCGGGGACAGGGGGCTACACCGGGGAGCTGTTTTTT. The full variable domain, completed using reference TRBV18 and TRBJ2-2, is NAGVMQNPRHLVRRRGQEARLRCSPMKGHSHVYWYRQLPEEGLKFMVYLQKENIIDESGMPKERFSAEFPKEGPSILRIQQVVRGDSAAYFCASSPGTGGYTGELFFGEGSRLTVL.

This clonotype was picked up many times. This CDR3 is CSVAVAVNQPQHF. The CDR3 bases are TGCAGTGTGGCTGTGGCGGTCAATCAGCCCCAGCATTTT. V and J are TRBV20-1 and TRBJ1-5; D is uncertain. The V and J ends lost 7 bases and 3 bases respectively, with 13 bases between them. The CDR3 length is 13 residues. Germline-derived CDR1 and CDR2 are DFQATT and SNEGSKA (reference sequence).

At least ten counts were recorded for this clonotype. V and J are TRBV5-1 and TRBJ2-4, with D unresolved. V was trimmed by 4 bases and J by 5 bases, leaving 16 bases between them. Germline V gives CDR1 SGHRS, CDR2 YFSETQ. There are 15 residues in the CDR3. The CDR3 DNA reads TGCGCCAGCAGCCCGGACCCCGGTCCGCAAAACATTCAGTACTTC. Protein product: CASSPDPGPQNIQYF.

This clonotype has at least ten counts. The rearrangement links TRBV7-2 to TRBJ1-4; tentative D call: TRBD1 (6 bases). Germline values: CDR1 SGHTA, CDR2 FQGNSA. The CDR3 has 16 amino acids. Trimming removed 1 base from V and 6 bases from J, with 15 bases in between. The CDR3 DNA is TGTGCCAGCAGCTTAGGAAACAGGGTGGGGTATGAAAAACTGTTTTTT. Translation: CASSLGNRVGYEKLFF.

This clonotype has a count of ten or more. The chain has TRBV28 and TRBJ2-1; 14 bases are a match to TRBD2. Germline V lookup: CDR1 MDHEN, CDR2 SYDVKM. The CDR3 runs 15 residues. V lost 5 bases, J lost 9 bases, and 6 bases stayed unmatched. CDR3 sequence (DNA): TGTGCCAGCAGTCCGACTAGCGGGAGGGCTAGTGAGCAGTTCTTC. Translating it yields CASSPTSGRASEQFF.

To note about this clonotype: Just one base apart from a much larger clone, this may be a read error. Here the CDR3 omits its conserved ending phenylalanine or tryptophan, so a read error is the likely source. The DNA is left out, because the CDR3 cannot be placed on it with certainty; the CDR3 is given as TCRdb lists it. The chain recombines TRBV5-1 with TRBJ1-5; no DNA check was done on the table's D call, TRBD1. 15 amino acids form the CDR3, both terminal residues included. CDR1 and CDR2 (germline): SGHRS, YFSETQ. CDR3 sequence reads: CASSLGGRPNQPHHL.

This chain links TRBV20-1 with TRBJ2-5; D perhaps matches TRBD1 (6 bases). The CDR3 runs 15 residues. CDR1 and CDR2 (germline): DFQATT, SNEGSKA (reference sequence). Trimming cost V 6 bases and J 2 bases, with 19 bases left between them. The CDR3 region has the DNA TGCAGTGCCCTCCGGGACGGGACAATACAAGAGACCCAGTACTTC. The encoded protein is CSALRDGTIQETQYF.

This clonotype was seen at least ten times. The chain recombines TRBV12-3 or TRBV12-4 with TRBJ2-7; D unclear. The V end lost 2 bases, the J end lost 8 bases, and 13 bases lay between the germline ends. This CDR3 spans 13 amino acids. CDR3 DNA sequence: TGTGCCAGCAGTTTAATCGGGCAGAACCAGCAGTACTTC. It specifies CASSLIGQNQQYF.

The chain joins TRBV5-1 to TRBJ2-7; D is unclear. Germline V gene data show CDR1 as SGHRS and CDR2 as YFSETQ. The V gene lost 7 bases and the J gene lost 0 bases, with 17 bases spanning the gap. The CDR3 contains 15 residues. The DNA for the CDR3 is TGCGCCAGCGGAAGGGCCCACTCCACCTCCTACGAGCAGTACTTC. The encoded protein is CASGRAHSTSYEQYF.

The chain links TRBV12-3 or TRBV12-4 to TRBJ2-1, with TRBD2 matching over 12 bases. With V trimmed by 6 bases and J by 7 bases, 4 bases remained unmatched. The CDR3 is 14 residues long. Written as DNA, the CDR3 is TGTGCCAGCAGGGACCTAGCGGGAGGGAATGAGCAGTTCTTC. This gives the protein CASRDLAGGNEQFF.

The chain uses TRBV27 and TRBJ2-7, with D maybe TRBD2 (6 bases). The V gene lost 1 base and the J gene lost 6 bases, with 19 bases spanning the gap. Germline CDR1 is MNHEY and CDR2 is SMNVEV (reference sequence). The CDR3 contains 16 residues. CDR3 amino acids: CASSLLDVSGAREQYF. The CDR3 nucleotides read TGTGCCAGCAGTTTATTAGACGTATCGGGAGCCCGCGAGCAGTACTTC.